The 31 T cell receptor beta chains below come from one sample, sequenced in a study of cytomegalovirus exposure and HLA in healthy donors. TCRdb's copy holds only in-frame clones and misses some; the assay was immunoSEQ multiplex PCR. The sample contains approximately 110,000 clones, approximately 90% of which appear only once. The sample comprised PBMCs. The receptor source for this set is a woman between 18 and 29 years old in good health and CMV-seropositive.

This chain uses TRBV21-1 with TRBJ1-2; TRBD1, the table's D call, lacks a check against the DNA. TRBV21-1 is an annotated pseudogene. The CDR3 spans 18 residues. The CDR3 reads CASSEGQGIVPSGYGYTF. CDR3 coding DNA: TGTGCCAGCAGCGAGGGACAGGGGATAGTACCTAGCGGATATGGCTACACCTTC.

The chain combines TRBV11-3 with TRBJ2-4, with TRBD1 as a possible D gene (6 bases). The CDR3 covers 14 residues. V gave up 6 bases and J gave up 2 bases, with 11 bases separating them. The germline gives CDR1 SGHNT, CDR2 YENEEA. CDR3 sequence reads: CASSRGSSKNIQYF. For the CDR3, the DNA is TGTGCCAGCAGTAGGGGGAGTTCCAAAAACATTCAGTACTTC. The full variable domain, with the rest looked up from reference TRBV11-3 and TRBJ2-4, is EAGVVQSPRYKIIEKKQPVAFWCNPISGHNTLYWYLQNLGQGPELLIRYENEEAVDDSQLPKDRFSAERLKGVDSTLKIQPAELGDSAVYLCASSRGSSKNIQYFGAGTRLSVL.

This chain connects TRBV9 to TRBJ2-7, with 12 bases matching TRBD2. V shed 4 bases, J shed 2 bases, and the junction held 1 base outside the gene matches. Germline loops: CDR1 SGDLS, CDR2 YYNGEE. This CDR3 spans 14 amino acids. Here the CDR3 DNA reads TGTGCCAGCAGCCTAGCGGGGGGGCCCTACGAGCAGTACTTC. This codes for CASSLAGGPYEQYF.

The chain has TRBV7-2 and TRBJ1-5; 7 bases map to TRBD1. Germline assignment: CDR1 SGHTA and CDR2 FQGNSA. The V gene end was trimmed by 5 bases and the J gene end by 4 bases; junction bases not matched to a gene: 2. The CDR3 runs 13 residues. CDR3 region: CASSLTGNQPQHF. The CDR3 bases are TGTGCCAGCAGCCTGACAGGGAATCAGCCCCAGCATTTT.

J is TRBJ2-2 and V is TRBV29-1; 8 bases line up with TRBD1. CDR1 is SQVTM and CDR2 is ANQGSEA in the germline V gene. This CDR3 region has 14 residues. J was trimmed by 6 bases and V by 4 bases; bases with no gene match: 7. CDR3 amino acids: CSVGSGGPAGELFF. CDR3 nucleotide sequence: TGCAGCGTTGGTTCAGGGGGCCCCGCCGGGGAGCTGTTTTTT.

This clone was recorded once. This chain joins TRBV9 and TRBJ2-2; TRBD1 aligns across 7 bases. From germline, CDR1 is SGDLS and CDR2 YYNGEE. This CDR3 contains 14 residues. J was trimmed by 4 bases and V by 5 bases; bases with no gene match: 5. CDR3 nucleotide sequence: TGTGCCAGCAGAGAACAGGGGCCCACCGGGGAGCTGTTTTTT. This encodes CASREQGPTGELFF.

CDR3 bases: TGTGCCAGCAGCTCGCCGAGGGACGGGACTTATCGGGGGCTGTTTTTT. This sequence encodes CASSSPRDGTYRGLFF. V usage is TRBV11-3 and J usage is TRBJ2-2; a weak D match, TRBD2 (6 bases). Germline V gene lookup returns CDR1 SGHNT and CDR2 YENEEA. V was pared by 4 bases and J by 13 bases, with 25 bases between. The length of the CDR3 is 16 residues.

The chain couples TRBV7-2 to TRBJ2-7; TRBD2 might be the D (6 bases). Per the germline V gene, CDR1 is SGHTA and CDR2 is FQGNSA. The CDR3 contains 15 residues. V lost 2 bases and J 6 bases, leaving 17 bases between the germline ends. For the CDR3, the DNA is TGTGCCAGCAGCTTATTTCTCGGGGGTGGCAGCGAGCAGTACTTC. Translation gives CASSLFLGGGSEQYF.

This clone was observed many times. The V gene is TRBV6-4, the J gene TRBJ2-2, with 8 bases lining up with TRBD2. Germline values: CDR1 MRHNA, CDR2 SNTAGT. The CDR3 runs 15 residues. The junction had 2 bases not matched to a gene; V was cut back by 0 bases and J by 5 bases. The CDR3 sequence is CASSDSSGTTGELFF. DNA of the CDR3: TGTGCCAGCAGTGACTCTAGCGGGACAACCGGGGAGCTGTTTTTT.

The J gene is TRBJ2-4, the V gene TRBV12-5, with a weak D call TRBD1 (8 bases). The CDR3 extends over 16 amino acids. Germline V gives CDR1 LGHNT, CDR2 FRNRAP. V shed 5 bases and J shed 5 bases, with 19 bases lying between them. DNA of the CDR3: TGTGCTAGTGGTCCTGCGGACAGGGAGGGAGAAAACATTCAGTACTTC. It codes for CASGPADREGENIQYF.

In this sample, this clone turned up once. The genes are TRBV6-1 and TRBJ1-4; TRBD1 matches at 8 bases. Germline CDR1 is MNHNS and CDR2 is SASEGT. CDR3 length equals 17 residues. The trim removed 2 bases at V and 7 bases at J, leaving 12 bases unmatched. The CDR3 coding sequence is TGTGCCAGCAGTGAACCGGGACAGGCCGGAGGGTTTGAAAAACTGTTTTTT. Its protein product is CASSEPGQAGGFEKLFF.

This CDR3 is CASSYSGGQETQYF. The CDR3 nucleotides read TGTGCCAGCAGTTACTCAGGGGGCCAAGAGACCCAGTACTTC. The chain employs TRBV6-5 and TRBJ2-5; D might be TRBD1 (6 bases). The CDR3 extends over 14 amino acids. From germline, CDR1 is MNHEY and CDR2 SVGAGI. V was shortened by 0 bases and J by 1 base, with 6 bases between the two germline ends.

V is TRBV7-8 and J is TRBJ1-1; no reliable D call. Germline values: CDR1 SGHVS, CDR2 FQNEAQ. V lost 5 bases and J lost 5, with 12 bases in between. The CDR3 loop spans 13 amino acids. The CDR3 sequence is CASSPSGRTEAFF. The CDR3 DNA follows: TGTGCCAGCAGCCCTTCGGGGAGGACTGAAGCTTTCTTT.

The rearrangement links TRBV11-1 to TRBJ2-7; D unclear. This CDR3 has 15 residues. Germline assignment: CDR1 SGHAT and CDR2 FQDESV (reference sequence). Trimming stripped 3 bases from V and 3 bases from J, with 15 bases between. CDR3 DNA: TGTGCCAGCAGCTTGGGCTCCATGGAATTCTACGAGCAGTACTTC. Translated: CASSLGSMEFYEQYF.

The genes are TRBV2 and TRBJ2-5, with 8 positions matching TRBD2. From germline, CDR1 is SNHLY and CDR2 FYNNEI. Germline trimming cut 3 bases from V and 5 bases from J; bases unmatched to any gene: 8. The CDR3 spans 15 residues. The CDR3 DNA is TGTGCCAGCAGTGACGGTCCGGGGGGGCTGGAGACCCAGTACTTC. Its translation is CASSDGPGGLETQYF.

V and J are TRBV9 and TRBJ2-1; 9 bases are shared with TRBD2. The CDR3 is made up of 16 amino acids. Germline CDR1 and CDR2: SGDLS and YYNGEE. The V gene end was trimmed by 0 bases and the J gene end by 7 bases; junction bases not matched to a gene: 8. The CDR3 DNA follows: TGTGCCAGCAGCGTAGGCGGCGGGAGGGCCGAGAATGAGCAGTTCTTC. As protein: CASSVGGGRAENEQFF.

CDR3 residues: CASSFEGGSTGELFF. For the CDR3, the DNA is TGCGCCAGCAGCTTCGAGGGGGGGTCCACCGGGGAGCTGTTTTTT. V is TRBV5-1 and J is TRBJ2-2; tentatively, D is TRBD2 (7 bases). This CDR3 region has 15 residues. Germline assignment: CDR1 SGHRS and CDR2 YFSETQ. Trimming cost V 2 bases and J 4 bases, with 12 bases left between them.

The chain recombines TRBV5-1 with TRBJ2-4; D remains ambiguous. Germline CDR1 reads SGHRS; CDR2 reads YFSETQ. This CDR3 is built from 12 residues. The V and J ends lost 0 bases and 8 bases respectively, with 6 bases between them. CDR3 sequence (DNA): TGCGCCAGCAGCTTGGCCGCGGACATTCAGTACTTC. Translating gives CASSLAADIQYF.

This clone was recorded once. The J gene is TRBJ2-3, the V gene TRBV6-4, with 8 nucleotides matching TRBD2. The ends lost 5 bases at V and 2 bases at J; junction bases unmatched: 6. Germline loops: CDR1 MRHNA, CDR2 SNTAGT. The CDR3 is made up of 15 amino acids. CDR3 DNA sequence: TGTGCCAGCAGTATTAGCGGGGCCTTCACAGATACGCAGTATTTT. It encodes CASSISGAFTDTQYF.

V gene TRBV9 combines with J gene TRBJ2-5; TRBD2 aligns across 7 bases. Germline V gene lookup returns CDR1 SGDLS and CDR2 YYNGEE. V lost 0 bases and J lost 1; bases outside the gene matches: 9. CDR3 length equals 17 residues. DNA of the CDR3: TGTGCCAGCAGCGTAGCTCCTAGCGGAAGACGCCAAGAGACCCAGTACTTC. Amino acids: CASSVAPSGRRQETQYF. The full variable domain, in which reference TRBV9 and TRBJ2-5 provide the parts outside the CDR3, is DSGVTQTPKHLITATGQRVTLRCSPRSGDLSVYWYQQSLDQGLQFLIQYYNGEERAKGNILERFSAQQFPDLHSELNLSSLELGDSALYFCASSVAPSGRRQETQYFGPGTRLLVL.

V usage is TRBV4-1 and J usage is TRBJ1-1; D not resolved. Germline CDR1 reads MGHRA; CDR2 reads YSYEKL. V lost 2 bases, J lost 0 bases, and 10 bases lay in between. The CDR3 has 15 residues. CDR3 DNA: TGCGCCAGCAGCCAAATGGCTGGTCTGAACACTGAAGCTTTCTTT. Its translation is CASSQMAGLNTEAFF.

The chain couples TRBV5-1 to TRBJ1-2, with TRBD1 identical over 10 bases. CDR1 and CDR2 (germline): SGHRS, YFSETQ. J was trimmed by 6 bases and V by 3 bases; bases with no gene match: 5. The CDR3 is 14 residues long. DNA of the CDR3: TGCGCCAGCAGCTCGGGACAGGGGTACCATGGCTACACCTTC. The encoded protein is CASSSGQGYHGYTF.

The chain joins TRBV10-3 to TRBJ1-1, with D perhaps matching TRBD1 (5 bases). The germline V gene encodes CDR1 ENHRY and CDR2 SYGVKD. The CDR3 covers 14 residues. Trimming pared 0 bases from V and 5 bases from J, leaving 10 bases between. The CDR3 here is CAISESAGYTEAFF. The CDR3, as DNA: TGTGCCATCAGTGAGTCGGCAGGGTATACTGAAGCTTTCTTT.

The chain combines TRBV27 with TRBJ1-5, with TRBD1 matching 7 bases. This CDR3 spans 13 amino acids. CDR1 is MNHEY, CDR2 SMNVEV, per germline (reference sequence). Unmatched junction bases numbered 2, after V lost 6 bases and J lost 3 bases. The CDR3 coding sequence is TGTGCCAGCAGAGGACAGGACAATCAGCCCCAGCATTTT. Encoded protein: CASRGQDNQPQHF.

This sequence joins TRBV29-1 and TRBJ1-2, with TRBD1 matching 8 bases. Germline V lookup: CDR1 SQVTM, CDR2 ANQGSEA. The CDR3 sequence is 14 residues long. V shed 4 bases and J 3 bases; nucleotides not matched to a gene: 7. The CDR3 loop reads CSVGPTGGDYGYTF. The CDR3 nucleotides read TGCAGCGTTGGCCCCACAGGGGGTGACTATGGCTACACCTTC. The variable domain in full, completed from reference TRBV29-1 and TRBJ1-2, reads SAVISQKPSRDICQRGTSLTIQCQVDSQVTMMFWYRQQPGQSLTLIATANQGSEATYESGFVIDKFPISRPNLTFSTLTVSNMSPEDSSIYLCSVGPTGGDYGYTFGSGTRLTVV.

The chain has TRBV2 and TRBJ1-5, with TRBD1 matching over 9 bases. With 6 bases clipped from V and 4 bases from J, the junction kept 7 bases outside the gene matches. Germline values: CDR1 SNHLY, CDR2 FYNNEI. The CDR3 is 15 residues long. For the CDR3, the DNA is TGTGCCAGCAGGACTGAGACAGGGGGAAATCAGCCCCAGCATTTT. Protein product: CASRTETGGNQPQHF.

V usage is TRBV18 and J usage is TRBJ2-7; 12 bases align to TRBD1. CDR3 length: 14 amino acids. After removal of 5 bases from V and 4 bases from J, the junction contained 3 bases not matched to a gene. In germline, CDR1 is KGHSH, CDR2 LQKENI. The DNA of the CDR3 is TGTGCCAGCTCAGGGGACAGGGGGCTTTACGAGCAGTACTTC. Its translation: CASSGDRGLYEQYF.

CDR3 region: CATSGGRKDNEQFF. CDR3 sequence (DNA): TGTGCCACCTCTGGGGGGAGGAAGGACAATGAGCAGTTCTTC. The chain combines TRBV2 with TRBJ2-1, with a possible D match to TRBD2 (6 bases). Germline loops: CDR1 SNHLY, CDR2 FYNNEI. The ends were cut back, 10 bases at V and 5 bases at J, with 18 bases in the middle. The CDR3 contains 14 residues.

The gene calls are TRBV7-9 and TRBJ1-1; D might be TRBD1 (5 bases). The CDR3 totals 14 residues. Deletions cut 2 bases from V and 2 bases from J, with 9 bases between. Germline V gives CDR1 SEHNR, CDR2 FQNEAQ (reference sequence). CDR3 in DNA: TGTGCCAGCAGCTTAAGCAGGGTAAACACTGAAGCTTTCTTT. Translation gives CASSLSRVNTEAFF.

The chain links TRBV30 to TRBJ1-2; 9 bases fit TRBD1. The germline V gene encodes CDR1 GTSNPN and CDR2 SVGIG (reference sequence). V lost 7 bases and J lost 8; bases outside the gene matches: 5. This CDR3 has 11 residues. The CDR3 sequence: CAFDRGDGYTF. The CDR3 DNA is TGTGCCTTCGACAGGGGGGACGGCTACACCTTC.

A note on this clone: Other nucleotide sequences from this sample produce the same CDR3. J is TRBJ1-3 and V is TRBV4-1; D not resolved. Germline lookup yields CDR1 MGHRA and CDR2 YSYEKL. The CDR3 has 15 residues. The V and J ends lost 0 bases and 3 bases respectively, with 9 bases between them. CDR3 protein: CASSQDRGSGNTIYF. Here the CDR3 DNA reads TGCGCCAGCAGCCAAGATCGTGGTAGTGGAAACACCATATATTTT.